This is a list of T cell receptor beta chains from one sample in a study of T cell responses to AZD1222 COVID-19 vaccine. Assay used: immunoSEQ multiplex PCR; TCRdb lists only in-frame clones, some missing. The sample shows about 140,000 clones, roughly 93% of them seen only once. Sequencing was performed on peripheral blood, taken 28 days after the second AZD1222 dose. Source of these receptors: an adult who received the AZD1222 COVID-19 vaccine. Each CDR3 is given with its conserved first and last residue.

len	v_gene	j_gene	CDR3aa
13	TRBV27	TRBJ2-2	CASSSRETGELFF
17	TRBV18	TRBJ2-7	CASSPYETGTATYEQYF
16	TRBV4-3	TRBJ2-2	CASSHTYIRLTGELFF
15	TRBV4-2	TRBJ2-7	CASSQYGMDPYEQYF
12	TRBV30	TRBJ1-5	CAWSFSNQPQHF
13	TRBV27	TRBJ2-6	CASSLVGANVLTF
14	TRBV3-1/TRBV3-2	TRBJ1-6	CASSQGDRHPNLHF
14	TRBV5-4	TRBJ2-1	CASSQSATYNEQFF
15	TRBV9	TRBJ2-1	CASSVGQGPYNEQFF
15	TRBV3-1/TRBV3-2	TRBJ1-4	CASSQGTATNEKLFF
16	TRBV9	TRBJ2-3	CASSSEGQGGTDTQYF
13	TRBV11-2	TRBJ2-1	CASSLEQTREQFF
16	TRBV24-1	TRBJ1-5	CATSDRTEAPNQPQHF
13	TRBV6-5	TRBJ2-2	CASTSTAVGELFF
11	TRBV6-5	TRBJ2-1	CAIKAPVEQFF
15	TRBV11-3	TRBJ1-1	CASSVSGGRNTEAFF
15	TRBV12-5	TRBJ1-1	CASGLPAGYYTEAFF
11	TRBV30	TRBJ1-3	CAWTNGNTIYF
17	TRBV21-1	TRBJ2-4	CASSKVCIGGQKNIQYF
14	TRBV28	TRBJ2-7	CASISGTGPPGQYF
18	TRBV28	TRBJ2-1	CASSPTLAGVFSYNEQFF
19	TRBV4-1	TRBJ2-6	CASSQAGQGPSGGANVLTF
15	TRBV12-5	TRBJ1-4	CASGPGQALNEKLFF
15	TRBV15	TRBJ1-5	CATSRVSQNNQPQHF
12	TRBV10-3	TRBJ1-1	CAIIGDRSEAFF
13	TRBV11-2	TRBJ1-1	CASSLFRNTEAFF
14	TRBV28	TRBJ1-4	CASGDRGLNEKLFF
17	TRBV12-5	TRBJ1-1	CASGFFTPRASNTEAFF
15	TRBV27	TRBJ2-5	CASSPWTSGGETQYF
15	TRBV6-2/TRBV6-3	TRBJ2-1	CASSYSSISYNEQFF
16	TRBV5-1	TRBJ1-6	CASSPISQGLGSPLHF
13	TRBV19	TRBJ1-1	CASTPNENTEAFF
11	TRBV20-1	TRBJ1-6	CSADPNSPLHF
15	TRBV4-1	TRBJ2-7	CASSQEPGVSYEQYF
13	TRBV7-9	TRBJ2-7	CASSRPLGDEQYF
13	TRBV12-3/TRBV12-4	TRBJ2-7	CASSSGTGYEQYF
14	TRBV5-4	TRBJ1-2	CASSLGGLFYGYTF
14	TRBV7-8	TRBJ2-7	CASSPRDWGYEQYF
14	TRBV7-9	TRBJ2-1	CASSLLEGRNEQFF
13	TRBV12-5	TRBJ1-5	CASGLESNQPQHF
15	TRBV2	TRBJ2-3	CASSKIDRITDTQYF
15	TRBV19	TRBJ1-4	CASSGRQGLNEKLFF
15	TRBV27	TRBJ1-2	CASSSGQGGLQGYTF
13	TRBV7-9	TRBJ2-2	CASNPQGGGELFF
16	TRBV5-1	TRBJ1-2	CASSLRAGSRTSGYTF
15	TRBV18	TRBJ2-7	CASSPGTVLSYEQYF
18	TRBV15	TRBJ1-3	CATSRYPGQGHSGNTIYF
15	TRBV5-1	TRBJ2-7	CASAFEWGDSYEQYF
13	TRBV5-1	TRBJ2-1	CASSLVASREQFF
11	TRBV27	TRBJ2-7	CASGVAYEQYF
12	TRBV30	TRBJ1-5	CAWSGGGQPQHF
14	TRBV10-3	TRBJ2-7	CAIRKTGLSYEQYF
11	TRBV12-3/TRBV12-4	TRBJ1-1	CASSLGQEAFF